The present T cell receptor (beta chain) was sequenced within a study of T cells after yellow fever vaccination. TCRdb used MiXCR to reprocess the 5' RACE reads, holding one entry per CDR3 protein. This sample yields approximately 160,000 distinct CDR3 sequences, of which approximately 6.2% are seen a single time; roughly 3% belongs to the top ten. This CDR3 is built from 14 residues. Germline V gene sequence: CDR1 SGHRS, CDR2 YFSETQ. V lost 1 base to trimming and J lost 5 bases; unmatched junction nucleotides: 5. The sample was CD4+ T cells sorted from PBMCs, taken on the day of the first yellow fever vaccination. J is TRBJ2-5 and V is TRBV5-1; 7 bases are shared with TRBD1. The origin of this receptor is a man between 18 and 29 years old who received the YFV17D yellow fever vaccine. The CDR3 bases are TGCGCCAGCAGCTTGATAAGGGGGCCCGAGACCCAGTACTTC. Amino acids: CASSLIRGPETQYF. The whole variable domain, remainder taken from reference TRBV5-1 and TRBJ2-5, is KAGVTQTPRYLIKTRGQQVTLSCSPISGHRSVSWYQQTPGQGLQFLFEYFSETQRNKGNFPGRFSGRQFSNSRSEMNVSTLELGDSALYLCASSLIRGPETQYFGPGTRLLVL.